This T cell receptor (beta chain) was captured in a study of cytotoxic CD8 clonotypes in ibrutinib-treated CLL. Turning to the study itself: There were about 12 relapsed/refractory patients and roughly 15 treatment-naive patients, and some 18 were IGHV unmutated. Overall study findings and caveats: Private clonotypes, not public ones, expanded at ibrutinib response.

Notes on this clone: Its antigen is still unknown.

The protocol was immunoSEQ multiplex PCR, while the TCRdb copy is restricted to in-frame clones and leaves out a portion. This table has around 250,000 clones, around 70% appearing once. The material was PBMCs, obtained after 24 months of ibrutinib treatment. This TCR derives from a human donor with chronic lymphocytic leukemia.

CDR3 region: CASSRTGEDQPQHF. Written as DNA, the CDR3 is TGTGCCAGCAGCCGGACAGGGGAGGATCAGCCCCAGCATTTT. The genes are TRBV7-9 and TRBJ1-5; 9 positions agree with TRBD1. This CDR3 has 14 amino acids. Germline V CDR1 and CDR2: SEHNR, FQNEAQ (reference sequence). Trimming took 5 bases from V and 5 from J; bases not matched to a gene: 4.